This TCR beta chain was sequenced in a study of CD8+ T cells in alopecia areata. Specified treatment: oral pan-JAK inhibitor, 5-10 mg twice daily. Extracted from the samples, RNA was reverse transcribed into cDNA to serve as the sequencing template. Using immunoSEQ multiplex PCR, the repertoire was profiled, and TCRdb retains in-frame clones only, with some absent. Of around 200,000 clones in the sample, roughly 62% were seen once. The sample consisted of CD8+ T cells sorted from blood, taken at week 24, from a patient treated with tofacitinib. The clonotype was recovered from a human donor with alopecia areata.

This CDR3 reads CASFRFKKGQGATDTQYF. As DNA, the CDR3 is TGTGCCAGTTTCCGATTCAAGAAAGGACAGGGAGCCACAGATACGCAGTATTTT. The J gene is TRBJ2-3, the V gene TRBV2, with 8 positions matching TRBD1. The V gene's germline CDR1 is SNHLY and CDR2 FYNNEI. This CDR3 contains 18 residues. V trimming: 9 bases; J trimming: 2 bases; junction bases outside the gene matches: 19. Complete variable domain (other parts from reference TRBV2 and TRBJ2-3): EPEVTQTPSHQVTQMGQEVILRCVPISNHLYFYWYRQILGQKVEFLVSFYNNEISEKSEIFDDQFSVERPDGSNFTLKIRSTKLEDSAMYFCASFRFKKGQGATDTQYFGPGTRLTVL.